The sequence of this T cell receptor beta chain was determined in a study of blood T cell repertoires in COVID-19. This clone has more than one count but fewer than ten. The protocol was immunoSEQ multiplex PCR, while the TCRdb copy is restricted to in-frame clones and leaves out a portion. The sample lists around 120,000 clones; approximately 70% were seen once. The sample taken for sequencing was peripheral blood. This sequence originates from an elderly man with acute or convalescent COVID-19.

DNA for the CDR3: TGCAGCGTTGGGGTAGCGGGTAGCTCCTACAATGAGCAGTTCTTC. It is translated as CSVGVAGSSYNEQFF. V is TRBV29-1 and J is TRBJ2-1; 7 positions match TRBD2. Germline-derived CDR1 and CDR2 are SQVTM and ANQGSEA. The V and J ends lost 4 bases and 0 bases, in that order; junction bases with no gene match: 6. The CDR3 sequence is 15 residues long.